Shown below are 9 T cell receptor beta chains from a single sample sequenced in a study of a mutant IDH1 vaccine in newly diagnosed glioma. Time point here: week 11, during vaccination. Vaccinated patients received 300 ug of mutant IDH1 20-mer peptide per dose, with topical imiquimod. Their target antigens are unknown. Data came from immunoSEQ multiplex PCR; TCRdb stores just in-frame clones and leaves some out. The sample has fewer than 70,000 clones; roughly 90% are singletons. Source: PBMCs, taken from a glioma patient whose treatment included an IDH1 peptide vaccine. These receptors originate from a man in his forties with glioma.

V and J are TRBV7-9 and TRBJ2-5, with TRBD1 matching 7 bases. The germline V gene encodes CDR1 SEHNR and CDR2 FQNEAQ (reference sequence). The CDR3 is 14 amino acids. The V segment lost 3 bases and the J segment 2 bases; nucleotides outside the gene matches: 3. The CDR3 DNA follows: TGTGCCAGCAGCTTCCGACAGGGACAAGAGACCCAGTACTTC. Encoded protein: CASSFRQGQETQYF.

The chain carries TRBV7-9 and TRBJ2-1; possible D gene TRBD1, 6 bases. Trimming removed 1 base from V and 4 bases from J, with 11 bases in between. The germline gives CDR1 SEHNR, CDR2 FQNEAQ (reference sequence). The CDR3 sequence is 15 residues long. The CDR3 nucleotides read TGTGCCAGCAGCTTAGGACAGGTGATTTACAATGAGCAGTTCTTC. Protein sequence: CASSLGQVIYNEQFF.

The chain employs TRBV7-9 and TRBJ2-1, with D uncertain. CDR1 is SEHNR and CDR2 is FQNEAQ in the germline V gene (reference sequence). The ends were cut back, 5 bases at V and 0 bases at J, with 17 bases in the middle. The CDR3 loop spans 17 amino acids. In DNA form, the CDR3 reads TGTGCCAGCAGCCCCCGGGTCGGACCAAGCTCCTACAATGAGCAGTTCTTC. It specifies CASSPRVGPSSYNEQFF.

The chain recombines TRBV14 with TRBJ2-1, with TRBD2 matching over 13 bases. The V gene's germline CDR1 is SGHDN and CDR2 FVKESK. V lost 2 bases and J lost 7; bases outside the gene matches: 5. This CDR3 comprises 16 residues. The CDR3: CASSQSGLAGVNEQFF. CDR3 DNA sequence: TGTGCCAGCAGCCAATCCGGACTAGCGGGAGTAAATGAGCAGTTCTTC.

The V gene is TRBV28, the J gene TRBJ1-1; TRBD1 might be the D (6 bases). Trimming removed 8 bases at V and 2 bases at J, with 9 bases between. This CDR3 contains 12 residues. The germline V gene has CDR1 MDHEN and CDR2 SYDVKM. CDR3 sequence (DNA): TGTGCCAGCCGGACAGCCAACACTGAAGCTTTCTTT. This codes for CASRTANTEAFF.

The CDR3 spells CASSSPPPSGQISSYNEQFF. As DNA, the CDR3 is TGCGCCAGCAGCTCGCCTCCCCCCAGCGGCCAAATAAGCTCCTACAATGAGCAGTTCTTC. V is TRBV5-1 and J is TRBJ2-1; possibly TRBD2 for D (5 bases). This CDR3 spans 20 amino acids. V dropped 3 bases and J dropped 0 bases, with 25 bases sitting between them. Looked up from germline, CDR1 is SGHRS and CDR2 is YFSETQ.

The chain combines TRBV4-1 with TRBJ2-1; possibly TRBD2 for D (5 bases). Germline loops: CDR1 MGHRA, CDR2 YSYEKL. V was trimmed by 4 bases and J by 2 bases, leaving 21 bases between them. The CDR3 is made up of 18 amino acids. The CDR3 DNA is TGCGCCAGCAGCCCCCATCCTCCGGCTAGCTTAACCTACAATGAGCAGTTCTTC. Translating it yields CASSPHPPASLTYNEQFF.

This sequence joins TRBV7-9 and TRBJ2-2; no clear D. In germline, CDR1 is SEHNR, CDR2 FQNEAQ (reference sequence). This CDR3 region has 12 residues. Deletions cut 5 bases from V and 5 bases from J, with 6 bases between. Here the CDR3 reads CASSLRTGELFF. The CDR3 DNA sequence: TGTGCCAGCAGCCTCAGGACCGGGGAGCTGTTTTTT.

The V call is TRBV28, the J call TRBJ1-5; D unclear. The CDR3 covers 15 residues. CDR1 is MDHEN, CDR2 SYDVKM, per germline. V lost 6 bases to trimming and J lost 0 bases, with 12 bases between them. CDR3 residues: CASRARTGSNQPQHF. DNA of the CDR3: TGTGCCAGCAGGGCAAGGACTGGTAGCAATCAGCCCCAGCATTTT.